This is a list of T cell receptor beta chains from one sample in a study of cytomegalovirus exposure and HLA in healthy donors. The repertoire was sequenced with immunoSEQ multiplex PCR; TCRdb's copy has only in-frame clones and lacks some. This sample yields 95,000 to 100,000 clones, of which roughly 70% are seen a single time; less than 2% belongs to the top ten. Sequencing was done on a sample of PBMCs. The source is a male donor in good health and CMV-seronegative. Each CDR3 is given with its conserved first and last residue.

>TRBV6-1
CASSEVFLTSGHTDTQYF
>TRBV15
CATSRDLSETQYF
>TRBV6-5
CASSYGGLAGYEQYF
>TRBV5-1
CASRSRQGQETQYF
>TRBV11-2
CASSSQGNEQYF
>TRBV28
CASSSPGGDRAHNEQFF
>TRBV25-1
CASSDRGTGPQHF
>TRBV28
CASSSYHRDAQPQHF
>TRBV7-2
CASSPWQGGDTEAFF
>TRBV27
CASSLWREGPDTQYF
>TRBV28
CASSGTSGRAAETQYF
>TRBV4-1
CASSQDPRYNEQFF
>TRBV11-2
CASSLGLAGSYEQYF
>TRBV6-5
CASSSSAPSYGYTF
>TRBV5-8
CASSSGQGPFSYEQYF
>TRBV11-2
CASSLGQGVTDTQYF
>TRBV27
CASMVPGRASSYNEQFF
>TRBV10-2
CASAPAGGNTGELFF
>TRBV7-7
CASSLGGAGYEQYF
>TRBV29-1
CSVGVGGEQYF
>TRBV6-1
CASRAEQANYGYTF
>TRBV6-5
CASSYRLAGSYEQYF
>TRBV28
CASSLAGAGGREAFF
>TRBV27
CASSWGPTAYEQYF
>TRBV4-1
CASSQLRDRGQFF
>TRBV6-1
CASSEVPGQPQHF
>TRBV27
CASRGGVLSTDTQYF
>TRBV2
CASRRHSGTGLGEQFF
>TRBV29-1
CSVERGGGVDEQYF
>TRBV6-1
CASSEGTSSYNEQFF
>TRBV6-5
CASRFPGGTDTQYF
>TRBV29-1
CSLRDSGNEKLFF
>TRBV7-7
CASSLQSVAGGGEQFF
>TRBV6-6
CASSPLTSYNEQFF
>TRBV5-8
CASRKRHQGLTEAFF
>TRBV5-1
CASSVSGTSGNNEQFF
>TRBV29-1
CSVSGTSGRKITRGNTGELFF
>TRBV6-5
CASIDLAGGPRTQYF
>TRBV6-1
CASSETSGYAYEQYF
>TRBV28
CASSSRDRGTDQPQHF
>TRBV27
CASSGGLGQPQHF